The sequence of this T cell receptor beta chain was determined in a study of shared clonotypes between healthy human individuals. Study-wide results and limits: For naive CD4 cells, roughly 5% of clonotypes were shared across a few donors. Generation probabilities were higher for clonotypes shared across all four sorted-subset donors than for unshared ones.

As for this clone: What it binds is unknown.

Template for every sorted-subset replicate PCR totaled 150 to 250 ng DNA, tens of thousands of T cell genomes. Profiling relied on immunoSEQ multiplex PCR, and the TCRdb table lists in-frame clones only, not all of them. The table records about 2.3 million clones, roughly 92% of them present only once. Sequenced: naive CD4+ T cells from PBMCs. This sample's subset: CD45RA+ positively selected. The clonotype comes from a man younger than 35 in good health. Some clones in this sample may be carry-over from other donors' samples.

The CDR3 DNA follows: TGTGCCAGCAGCTTCCTTCCGGGACTAGCGGGAGCGAACACCGGGGAGCTGTTTTTT. As protein: CASSFLPGLAGANTGELFF. The chain couples TRBV7-2 to TRBJ2-2; 14 bases map to TRBD2. The trim removed 3 bases at V and 0 bases at J, leaving 6 bases unmatched. CDR3 length: 19 amino acids. Germline CDR1 SGHTA, CDR2 FQGNSA.